These T cell receptor beta chains were read from a single sample in a study of T-cell memory formation after mild COVID-19. MiXCR, run by TCRdb on the 5' RACE reads, gives a single entry per CDR3 protein. The table includes 550,000 to 600,000 distinct CDR3 sequences, 15% to 20% detected once. The sample taken for sequencing was PBMCs or a T cell subset sorted from them (not recorded which). These TCRs come from an adult woman who had mild COVID-19 (a few samples of this study predate the infection). Cell type and time point are not known. The CDR3 runs from the conserved cysteine through the conserved F or W. Fields, in order: V gene, clone size, J gene, D gene, CDR3 DNA, CDR3 protein. D genes are given only for firm matches. Clone size is given for some rows only: seen once, a few or many times, or a class if the clone is expanded.

V: TRBV11-2; size: -; J: TRBJ2-1; D: TRBD2; DNA: TGTGCCAGCAGCGCCAGTCCTAGCGGGAGGGACGACTACAATGAGCAGTTCTTC; CDR3: CASSASPSGRDDYNEQFF
V: TRBV4-2; size: -; J: TRBJ2-7; D: -; DNA: TGTGCCAGCAGCCAAGATAGGACAGCCCTCGGAGGCGAGCAGTACTTC; CDR3: CASSQDRTALGGEQYF
V: TRBV3-1; size: -; J: TRBJ1-3; D: -; DNA: TGTGCCAGCAGCCAAGAAGGCCACACTGGAAACACCATATATTTT; CDR3: CASSQEGHTGNTIYF
V: TRBV15; size: -; J: TRBJ2-2; D: -; DNA: TGTGCCACCAGCGGGAGGACATACACCGGGGAGCTGTTTTTT; CDR3: CATSGRTYTGELFF
V: TRBV6-2/TRBV6-3; size: -; J: TRBJ1-2; D: -; DNA: TGTGCCAGCAGCAACGGGGGGGATTCCTATGGCTACACCTTC; CDR3: CASSNGGDSYGYTF
V: TRBV5-1; size: many; J: TRBJ2-1; D: TRBD2; DNA: TGCGCCAGCAGCTTGGGGGAGGGCACCTACAATGAGCAGTTCTTC; CDR3: CASSLGEGTYNEQFF
V: TRBV18; size: -; J: TRBJ2-1; D: -; DNA: TGTGCCAGCTCACCTGTCGCGGGATGGGCAAATGAGCAGTTCTTC; CDR3: CASSPVAGWANEQFF
V: TRBV15; size: few; J: TRBJ2-1; D: -; DNA: TGTGCCGTCGGGGAAGGGTACAATGAGCAGTTCTTC; CDR3: CAVGEGYNEQFF
V: TRBV20-1; size: few; J: TRBJ2-7; D: TRBD2; DNA: TGCAGTGCTTTACTAGCGGGGGGTTCCTACGAGCAGTACTTC; CDR3: CSALLAGGSYEQYF
V: TRBV6-2/TRBV6-3; size: many; J: TRBJ2-1; D: -; DNA: TGTGCCAGCACCCCGGGACTGGGCGGCCATGAGCAGTTCTTC; CDR3: CASTPGLGGHEQFF
V: TRBV12-3/TRBV12-4; size: -; J: TRBJ2-7; D: -; DNA: TGTGCCAGCAGTTTTGAGACCGGAAACTACGAGCAGTACTTC; CDR3: CASSFETGNYEQYF
V: TRBV5-1; size: few; J: TRBJ1-2; D: TRBD1; DNA: TGCGCCAGCAGCCGTGGACAGGAGGGCTACACCTTC; CDR3: CASSRGQEGYTF
V: TRBV7-8; size: few; J: TRBJ1-2; D: -; DNA: TGTGCCAGCAGCTTAGGCAGGGGCTCGGTTGGCTACACCTTC; CDR3: CASSLGRGSVGYTF
V: TRBV6-5; size: many; J: TRBJ2-7; D: TRBD2; DNA: TGTGCCAGCAGTTACTCGGGGACTAGACTTGCCGAGCAGTACTTC; CDR3: CASSYSGTRLAEQYF
V: TRBV5-4; size: few; J: TRBJ2-3; D: -; DNA: TGTGCCAGCAGCGCCGGGAATATGGGAGATACGCAGTATTTT; CDR3: CASSAGNMGDTQYF
V: TRBV11-2; size: many; J: TRBJ1-3; D: TRBD1; DNA: TGTGCCAGCAGCGCCCGACAGGGTCTGACTGGAAACACCATATATTTT; CDR3: CASSARQGLTGNTIYF
V: TRBV29-1; size: -; J: TRBJ1-2; D: -; DNA: TGCAGCGTCGCCCCCGGGAACTATGGCTACACCTTC; CDR3: CSVAPGNYGYTF
V: TRBV5-6; size: -; J: TRBJ2-7; D: -; DNA: TGTGCCAGCAGCTTTACAGAGCCCAATCGACTTTACCACGAGCAGTACTTC; CDR3: CASSFTEPNRLYHEQYF
V: TRBV29-1; size: few; J: TRBJ2-5; D: -; DNA: TGCAGCGTCAGACAGAAAGAGACCCAGTACTTC; CDR3: CSVRQKETQYF
V: TRBV7-8; size: -; J: TRBJ2-7; D: TRBD1; DNA: TGTGCCACCGAATCTCGGGGGACAGGGTTTTCCTACGAGCAGTACTTC; CDR3: CATESRGTGFSYEQYF
V: TRBV2; size: -; J: TRBJ2-7; D: -; DNA: TGTGCCAGCAGTGGACTAAACGAGCAGTACTTC; CDR3: CASSGLNEQYF
V: TRBV15; size: many; J: TRBJ2-4; D: -; DNA: TGTGCCACCAGCAAAGGAGATTCCAAAAACATTCAGTACTTC; CDR3: CATSKGDSKNIQYF
V: TRBV9; size: -; J: TRBJ2-1; D: TRBD1; DNA: TGTGCCAGCAGCGCAACTCTCGGGACAGGGATTATGAATGAGCAGTTCTTC; CDR3: CASSATLGTGIMNEQFF
V: TRBV10-3; size: few; J: TRBJ2-1; D: -; DNA: TGTGCCATCATTAGGACATCCAGCTACAATGAGCAGTTCTTC; CDR3: CAIIRTSSYNEQFF
V: TRBV11-2; size: few; J: TRBJ1-1; D: -; DNA: TGTGCCAGCAGGCCAGGCCCCAGGCAGAACACTGAAGCTTTCTTT; CDR3: CASRPGPRQNTEAFF
V: TRBV6-5; size: few; J: TRBJ1-2; D: -; DNA: TGTGCCAGCATCCCCGGACGGCACTATGGCTACACCTTC; CDR3: CASIPGRHYGYTF
V: TRBV11-3; size: -; J: TRBJ1-3; D: TRBD1; DNA: TGTGCCAGCAGCCGAAGAGGGGGCGGAAACACCATATATTTT; CDR3: CASSRRGGGNTIYF
V: TRBV7-9; size: few; J: TRBJ1-1; D: -; DNA: TGTGCCAGCACCTCTTACAGGGAGAGGAGCACTGAAGCTTTCTTT; CDR3: CASTSYRERSTEAFF